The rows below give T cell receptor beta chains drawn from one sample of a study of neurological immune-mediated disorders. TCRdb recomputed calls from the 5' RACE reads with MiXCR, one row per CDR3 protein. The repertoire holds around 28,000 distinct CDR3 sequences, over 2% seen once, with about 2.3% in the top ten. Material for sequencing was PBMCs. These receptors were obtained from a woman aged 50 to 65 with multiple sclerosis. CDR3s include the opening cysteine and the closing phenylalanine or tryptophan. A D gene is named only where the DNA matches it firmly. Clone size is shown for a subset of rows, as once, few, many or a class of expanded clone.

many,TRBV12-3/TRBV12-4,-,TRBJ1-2,CASSFSGSGGYTF,TGTGCCAGCAGTTTTAGCGGGTCGGGGGGCTACACCTTC
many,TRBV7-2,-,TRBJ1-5,CASSLGRYNQPQHF,TGTGCCAGCAGCTTAGGCAGGTACAATCAGCCCCAGCATTTT
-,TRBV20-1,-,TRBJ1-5,CSANSPGQRFDQPQHF,TGCAGTGCTAACAGTCCGGGACAAAGATTTGATCAGCCCCAGCATTTT
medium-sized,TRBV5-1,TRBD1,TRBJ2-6,CASSSGQISGANVLTF,TGCGCCAGCAGCTCGGGACAGATCTCTGGGGCCAACGTCCTGACTTTC
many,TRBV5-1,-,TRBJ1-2,CASSPSGVGSYGYTF,TGCGCCAGCAGCCCCTCAGGGGTGGGGTCCTATGGCTACACCTTC
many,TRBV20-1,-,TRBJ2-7,CSARDLRGSYEQYF,TGCAGTGCTAGAGATCTGCGGGGCTCCTACGAGCAGTACTTC
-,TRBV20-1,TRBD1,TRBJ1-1,CSASRDRVNTEAFF,TGCAGTGCTAGTCGGGACAGGGTGAACACTGAAGCTTTCTTT
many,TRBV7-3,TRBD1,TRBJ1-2,CASSLGRDRSYGYTF,TGTGCCAGCAGCCTCGGCCGGGACAGAAGCTATGGCTACACCTTC
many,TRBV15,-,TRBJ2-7,CATSRDHGSYEQYF,TGTGCCACCAGCAGAGATCACGGAAGCTACGAGCAGTACTTC
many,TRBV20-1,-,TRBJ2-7,CSAFTGSGGYEQYF,TGCAGTGCTTTTACAGGTTCAGGTGGCTACGAGCAGTACTTC
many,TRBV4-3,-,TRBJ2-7,CASSQEVEQYF,TGCGCCAGCAGCCAAGAGGTCGAGCAGTACTTC
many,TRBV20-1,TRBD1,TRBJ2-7,CSAEGGQGVYEQYF,TGCAGTGCTGAGGGGGGACAGGGGGTCTACGAGCAGTACTTC
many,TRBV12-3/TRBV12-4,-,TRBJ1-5,CASSFLRSNQPQHF,TGTGCCAGCAGCTTCTTGAGGAGCAATCAGCCCCAGCATTTT
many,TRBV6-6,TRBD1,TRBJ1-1,CASIGTGGTEAFF,TGTGCCAGCATAGGGACAGGGGGGACTGAAGCTTTCTTT
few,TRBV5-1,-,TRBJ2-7,CASSLAGRSYEQYF,TGCGCCAGCAGCTTGGCCGGACGCTCCTACGAGCAGTACTTC
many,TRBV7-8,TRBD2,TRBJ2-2,CASPTSGSNTGELFF,TGTGCCAGCCCAACTAGCGGTTCGAACACCGGGGAGCTGTTTTTT
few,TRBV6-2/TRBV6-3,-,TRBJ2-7,CASGRSAYEQYF,TGTGCCAGCGGGCGCAGCGCCTACGAGCAGTACTTC
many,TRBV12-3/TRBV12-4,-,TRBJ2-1,CASRVNNEQFF,TGTGCCAGCAGAGTAAACAATGAGCAGTTCTTC
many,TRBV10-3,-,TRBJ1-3,CAIAEGREGNTIYF,TGTGCCATCGCGGAGGGCCGAGAGGGAAACACCATATATTTT
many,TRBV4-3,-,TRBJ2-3,CASSQDPTTDTQYF,TGCGCCAGCAGCCAAGATCCTACGACAGATACGCAGTATTTT
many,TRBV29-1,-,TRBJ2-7,CSVEGQARGASYEQYF,TGCAGCGTTGAAGGTCAGGCGAGGGGTGCCTCCTACGAGCAGTACTTC
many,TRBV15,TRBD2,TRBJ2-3,CATHFGGVSTDTQYF,TGTGCCACCCATTTCGGGGGGGTCAGCACAGATACGCAGTATTTT
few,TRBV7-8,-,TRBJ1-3,CASSSLTAQSSGNTIYF,TGTGCCAGCAGCTCCTTAACAGCCCAGAGCTCTGGAAACACCATATATTTT
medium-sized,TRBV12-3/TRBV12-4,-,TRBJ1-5,CASSLAGMGNQPQNF,TGTGCCAGCAGTTTAGCGGGGATGGGCAATCAGCCCCAGAATTTT
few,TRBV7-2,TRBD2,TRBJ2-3,CASSGLAGTDTQYF,TGTGCCAGCAGCGGACTAGCTGGGACAGATACGCAGTATTTT
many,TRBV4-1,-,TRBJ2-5,CASSQDGTQGETQYF,TGCGCCAGCAGCCAAGATGGGACCCAGGGAGAGACCCAGTACTTC
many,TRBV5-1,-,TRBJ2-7,CASSSPQGGYEQYF,TGCGCCAGCAGCTCCCCCCAGGGGGGCTACGAGCAGTACTTC
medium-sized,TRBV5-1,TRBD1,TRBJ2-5,CASSSDRGRLETQYF,TGCGCCAGCAGCTCGGACAGGGGTCGTTTAGAGACCCAGTACTTC
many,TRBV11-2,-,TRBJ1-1,CASSPQGRGFITEAFF,TGTGCCAGCAGCCCCCAGGGGCGGGGTTTTATCACTGAAGCTTTCTTT